The present TCR beta chain was sequenced within a study of T cell repertoires in cytomegalovirus infection. The wider study: The public TCR beta signatures pointed to both CMV infection and matching HLA type.

On this clonotype: The antigen remains unidentified.

General study results and limits: HLA-C-restricted CMV clonotypes gave the most frequent clonotype in two of eight donors.

The CDR3 is made up of 16 amino acids. V gave up 0 bases and J gave up 7 bases, with 13 bases separating them. Germline V CDR1 and CDR2: MGHRA, YSYEKL. TCRdb recomputed calls from the reads with MiXCR, one row per CDR3 protein. The sample has some 800,000 distinct CDR3 sequences; 30% to 35% are singletons. This specimen was cultured CD8+ T cells from PBMCs, taken from culture after CMV antigen stimulation. V and J are TRBV4-1 and TRBJ1-6; D is unclear. The clonotype was recovered from a human donor in good health (CMV status not recorded). Some clones in this sample may be carry-over from other donors' samples. The CDR3 sequence: CASSQEVRGLNSPLHF. Written as DNA, the CDR3 is TGCGCCAGCAGCCAAGAGGTTCGCGGGTTGAATTCACCCCTCCACTTT.